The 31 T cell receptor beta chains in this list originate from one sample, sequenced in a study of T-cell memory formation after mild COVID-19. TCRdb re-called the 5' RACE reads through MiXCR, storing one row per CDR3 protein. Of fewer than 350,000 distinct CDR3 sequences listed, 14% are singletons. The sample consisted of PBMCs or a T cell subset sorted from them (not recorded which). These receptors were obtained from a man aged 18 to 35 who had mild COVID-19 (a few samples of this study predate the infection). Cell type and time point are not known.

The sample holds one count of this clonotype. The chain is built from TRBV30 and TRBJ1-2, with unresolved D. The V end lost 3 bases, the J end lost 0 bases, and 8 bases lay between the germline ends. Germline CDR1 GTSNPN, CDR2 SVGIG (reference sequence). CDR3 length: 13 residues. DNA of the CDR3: TGTGCCTGGAGGCGCGGGCCTAACTATGGCTACACCTTC. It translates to CAWRRGPNYGYTF.

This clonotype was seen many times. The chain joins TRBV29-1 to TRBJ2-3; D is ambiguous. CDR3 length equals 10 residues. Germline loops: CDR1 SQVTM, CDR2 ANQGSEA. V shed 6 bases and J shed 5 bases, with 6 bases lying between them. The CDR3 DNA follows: TGCAGCGTGAGAAAAGATACGCAGTATTTT. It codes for CSVRKDTQYF.

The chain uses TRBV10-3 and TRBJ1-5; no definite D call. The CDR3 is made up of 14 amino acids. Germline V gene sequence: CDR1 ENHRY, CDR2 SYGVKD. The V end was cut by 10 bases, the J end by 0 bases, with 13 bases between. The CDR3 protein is CASEEGYSNQPQHF. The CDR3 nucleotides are TGTGCCAGCGAGGAGGGATATAGCAATCAGCCCCAGCATTTT.

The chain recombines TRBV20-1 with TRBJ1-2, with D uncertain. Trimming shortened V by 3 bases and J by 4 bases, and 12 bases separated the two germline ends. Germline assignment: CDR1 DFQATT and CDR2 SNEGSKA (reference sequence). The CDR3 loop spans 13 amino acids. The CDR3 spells CSASSPTGYGYTF. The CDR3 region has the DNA TGCAGTGCTAGCTCACCCACGGGCTATGGCTACACCTTC.

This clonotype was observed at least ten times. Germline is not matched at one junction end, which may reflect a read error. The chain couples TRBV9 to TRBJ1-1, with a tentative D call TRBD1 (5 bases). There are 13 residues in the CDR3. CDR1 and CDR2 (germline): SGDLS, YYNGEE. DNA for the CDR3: TGCGCCAGCAGTGTGGGGCGTAACACTGAAGCTTTCTTT. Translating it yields CASSVGRNTEAFF.

This chain's CDR3 is CASSPIGSTEAFF. In DNA form, the CDR3 reads TGCGCCAGCAGCCCAATAGGGAGCACTGAAGCTTTCTTT. The chain couples TRBV5-1 to TRBJ1-1; D is unclear. CDR3 length equals 13 residues. V shed 4 bases and J shed 4 bases, with 11 bases lying between them. Germline V gene lookup returns CDR1 SGHRS and CDR2 YFSETQ.

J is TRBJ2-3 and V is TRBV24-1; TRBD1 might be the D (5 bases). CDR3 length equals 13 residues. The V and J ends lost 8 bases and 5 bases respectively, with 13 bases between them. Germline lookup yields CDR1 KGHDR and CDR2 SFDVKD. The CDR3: CATNARVGDTQYF. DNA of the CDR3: TGTGCCACCAATGCCAGGGTGGGAGATACGCAGTATTTT.

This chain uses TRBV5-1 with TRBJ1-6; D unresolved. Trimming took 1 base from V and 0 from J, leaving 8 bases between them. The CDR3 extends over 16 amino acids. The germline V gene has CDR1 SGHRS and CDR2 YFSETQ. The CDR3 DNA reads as TGCGCCAGCAGCTTGACAGCCACCTCCTATAATTCACCCCTCCACTTT. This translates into CASSLTATSYNSPLHF.

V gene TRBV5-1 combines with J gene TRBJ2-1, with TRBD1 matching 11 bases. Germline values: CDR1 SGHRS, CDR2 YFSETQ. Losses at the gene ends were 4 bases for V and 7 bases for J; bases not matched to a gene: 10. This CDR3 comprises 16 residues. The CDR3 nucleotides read TGCGCCAGCAGCCAAGATTTTGGACAGGGGGCTAATGAGCAGTTCTTC. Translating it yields CASSQDFGQGANEQFF.

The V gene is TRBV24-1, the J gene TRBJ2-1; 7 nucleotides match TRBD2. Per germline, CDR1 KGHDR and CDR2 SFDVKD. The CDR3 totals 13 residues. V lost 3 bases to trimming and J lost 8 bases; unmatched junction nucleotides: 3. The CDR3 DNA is TGTGCCACCAGTGATCCGGGGGGTGATGAGCAGTTCTTC. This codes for CATSDPGGDEQFF.

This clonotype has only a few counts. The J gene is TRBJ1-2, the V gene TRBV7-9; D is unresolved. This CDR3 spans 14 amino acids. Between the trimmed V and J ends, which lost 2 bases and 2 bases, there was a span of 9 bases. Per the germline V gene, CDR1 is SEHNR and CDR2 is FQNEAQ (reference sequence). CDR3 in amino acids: CASSLMAANYGYTF. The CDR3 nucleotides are TGTGCCAGCAGCTTAATGGCAGCAAACTATGGCTACACCTTC.

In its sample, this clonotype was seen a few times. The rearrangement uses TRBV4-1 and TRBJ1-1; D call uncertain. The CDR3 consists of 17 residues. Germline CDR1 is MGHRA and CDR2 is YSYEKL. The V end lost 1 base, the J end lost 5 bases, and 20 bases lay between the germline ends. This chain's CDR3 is CASSQGPFGQPETEAFF. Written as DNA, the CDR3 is TGCGCCAGCAGCCAAGGACCCTTTGGGCAGCCAGAGACTGAAGCTTTCTTT.

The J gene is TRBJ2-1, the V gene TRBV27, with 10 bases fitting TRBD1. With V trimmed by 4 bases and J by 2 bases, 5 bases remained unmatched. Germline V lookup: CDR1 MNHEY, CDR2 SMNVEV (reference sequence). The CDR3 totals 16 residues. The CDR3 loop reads CASSSRDRGTYNEQFF. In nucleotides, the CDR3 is TGTGCCAGCAGTTCCCGGGACAGGGGCACCTACAATGAGCAGTTCTTC.

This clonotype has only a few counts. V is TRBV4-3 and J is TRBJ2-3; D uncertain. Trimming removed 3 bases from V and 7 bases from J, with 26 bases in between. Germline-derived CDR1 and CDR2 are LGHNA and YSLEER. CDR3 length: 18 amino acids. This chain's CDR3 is CASSHFWLTRPNTHTQYF. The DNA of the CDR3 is TGCGCCAGCAGCCATTTCTGGTTGACCCGGCCCAACACTCATACGCAGTATTTT.

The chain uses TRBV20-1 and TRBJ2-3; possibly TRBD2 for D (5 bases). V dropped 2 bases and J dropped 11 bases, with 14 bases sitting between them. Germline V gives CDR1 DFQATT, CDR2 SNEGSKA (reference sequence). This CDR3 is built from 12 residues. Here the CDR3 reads CSARPDPGKQYF. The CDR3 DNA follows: TGCAGTGCTAGACCAGACCCCGGGAAGCAGTATTTT.

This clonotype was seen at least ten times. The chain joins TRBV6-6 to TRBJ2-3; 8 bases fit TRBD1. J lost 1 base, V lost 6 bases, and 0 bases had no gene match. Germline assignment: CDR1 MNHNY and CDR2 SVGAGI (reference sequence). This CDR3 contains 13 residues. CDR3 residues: CASRTGGTDTQYF. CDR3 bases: TGTGCCAGCAGGACAGGGGGCACAGATACGCAGTATTTT.

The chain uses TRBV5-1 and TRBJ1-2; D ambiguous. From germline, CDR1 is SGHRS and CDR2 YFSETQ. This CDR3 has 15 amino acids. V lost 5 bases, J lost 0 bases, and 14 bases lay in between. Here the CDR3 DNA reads TGCGCCAGCAGTACCCTTGGGCCCCCTAACTATGGCTACACCTTC. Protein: CASSTLGPPNYGYTF.

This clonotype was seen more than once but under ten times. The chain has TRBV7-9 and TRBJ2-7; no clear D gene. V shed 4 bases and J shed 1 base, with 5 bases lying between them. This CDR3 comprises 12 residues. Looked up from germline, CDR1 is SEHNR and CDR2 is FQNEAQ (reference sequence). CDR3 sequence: CASSYRSYEQYV. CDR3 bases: TGTGCCAGCAGCTACAGATCCTACGAGCAGTACGTC.

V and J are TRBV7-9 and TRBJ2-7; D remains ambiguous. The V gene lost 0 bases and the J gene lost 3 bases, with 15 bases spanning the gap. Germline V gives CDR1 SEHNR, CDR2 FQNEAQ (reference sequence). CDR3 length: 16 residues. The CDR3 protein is CASSLAPRTLVYEQYF. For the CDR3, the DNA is TGTGCCAGCAGCTTAGCCCCTCGTACACTTGTCTACGAGCAGTACTTC.

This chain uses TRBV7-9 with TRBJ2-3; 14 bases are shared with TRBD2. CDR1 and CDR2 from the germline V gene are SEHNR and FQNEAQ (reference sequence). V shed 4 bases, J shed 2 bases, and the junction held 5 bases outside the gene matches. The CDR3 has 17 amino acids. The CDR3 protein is CASSSRTSGGSTDTQYF. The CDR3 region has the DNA TGTGCCAGCAGCTCTCGGACTAGCGGGGGGTCCACAGATACGCAGTATTTT.

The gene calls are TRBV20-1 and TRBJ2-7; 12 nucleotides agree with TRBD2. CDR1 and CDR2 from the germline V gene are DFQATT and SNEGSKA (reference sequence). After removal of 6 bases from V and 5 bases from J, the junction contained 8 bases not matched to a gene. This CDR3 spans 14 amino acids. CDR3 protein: CSAPSGGAFHEQYF. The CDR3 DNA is TGCAGTGCGCCTAGCGGGGGGGCCTTCCACGAGCAGTACTTC.

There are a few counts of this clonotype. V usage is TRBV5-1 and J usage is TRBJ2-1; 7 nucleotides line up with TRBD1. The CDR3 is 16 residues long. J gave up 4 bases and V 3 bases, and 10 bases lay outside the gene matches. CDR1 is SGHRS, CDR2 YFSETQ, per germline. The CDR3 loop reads CASSWPQGFSYNEQFF. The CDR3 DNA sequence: TGCGCCAGCAGCTGGCCACAGGGGTTTTCATACAATGAGCAGTTCTTC.

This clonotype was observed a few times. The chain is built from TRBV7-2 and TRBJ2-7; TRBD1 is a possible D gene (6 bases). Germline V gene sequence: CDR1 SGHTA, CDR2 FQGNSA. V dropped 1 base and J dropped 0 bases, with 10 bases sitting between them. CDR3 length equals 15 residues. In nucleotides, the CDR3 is TGTGCCAGCAGCTTAGTGGGGGCAGGCTCCTACGAGCAGTACTTC. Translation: CASSLVGAGSYEQYF.

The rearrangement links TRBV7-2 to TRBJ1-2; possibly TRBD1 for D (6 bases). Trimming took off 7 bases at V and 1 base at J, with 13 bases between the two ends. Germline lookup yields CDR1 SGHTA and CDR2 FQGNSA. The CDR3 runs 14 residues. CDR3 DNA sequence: TGTGCCAGCATTAACGTCAGGGGTAACTATGGCTACACCTTC. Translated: CASINVRGNYGYTF.

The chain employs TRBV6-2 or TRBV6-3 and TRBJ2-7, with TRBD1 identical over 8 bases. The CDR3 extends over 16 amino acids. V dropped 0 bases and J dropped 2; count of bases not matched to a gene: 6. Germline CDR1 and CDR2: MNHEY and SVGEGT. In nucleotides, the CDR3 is TGTGCCAGCAGTTACTCCCGAACAGGGGGAGCCTACGAGCAGTACGTC. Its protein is CASSYSRTGGAYEQYV.

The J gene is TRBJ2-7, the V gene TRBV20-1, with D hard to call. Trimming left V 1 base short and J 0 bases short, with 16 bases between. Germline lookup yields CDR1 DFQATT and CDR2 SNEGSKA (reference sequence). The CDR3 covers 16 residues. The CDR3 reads CSARVDRPPRSYEQYV. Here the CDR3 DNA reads TGCAGTGCTAGAGTAGACCGGCCGCCCCGCTCCTACGAGCAGTACGTC.

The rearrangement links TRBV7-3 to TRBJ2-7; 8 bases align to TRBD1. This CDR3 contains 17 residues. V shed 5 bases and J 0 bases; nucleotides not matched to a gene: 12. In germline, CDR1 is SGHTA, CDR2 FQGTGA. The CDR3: CASSHGRGHRSSYEQYV. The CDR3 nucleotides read TGTGCCAGCAGCCATGGCAGGGGGCACAGGAGCTCCTACGAGCAGTACGTC.

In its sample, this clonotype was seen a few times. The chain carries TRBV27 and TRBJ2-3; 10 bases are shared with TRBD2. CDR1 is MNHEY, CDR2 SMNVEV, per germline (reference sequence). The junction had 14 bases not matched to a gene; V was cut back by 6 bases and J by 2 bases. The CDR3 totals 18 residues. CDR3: CASSLPGLAPGHTDTQYF. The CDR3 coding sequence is TGTGCCAGCAGCCTACCGGGACTAGCGCCGGGGCACACAGATACGCAGTATTTT.

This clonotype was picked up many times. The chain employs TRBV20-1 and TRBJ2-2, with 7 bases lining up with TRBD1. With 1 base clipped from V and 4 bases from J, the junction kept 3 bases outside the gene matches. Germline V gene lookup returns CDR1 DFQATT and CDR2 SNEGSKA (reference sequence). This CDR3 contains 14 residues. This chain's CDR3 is CSARGDSGTGELFF. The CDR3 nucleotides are TGCAGTGCTAGAGGGGACAGCGGCACCGGGGAGCTGTTTTTT.

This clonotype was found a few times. CDR3 DNA: TGTGCCAGCTCACCACGCGTTGGGGGAGCCGAAAACTATGGCTACACCTTC. Encoded protein: CASSPRVGGAENYGYTF. The chain recombines TRBV18 with TRBJ1-2; TRBD1 is a possible D gene (5 bases). V gave up 1 base and J gave up 2 bases, with 17 bases separating them. The CDR3 has 17 residues. Per germline, CDR1 KGHSH and CDR2 LQKENI.

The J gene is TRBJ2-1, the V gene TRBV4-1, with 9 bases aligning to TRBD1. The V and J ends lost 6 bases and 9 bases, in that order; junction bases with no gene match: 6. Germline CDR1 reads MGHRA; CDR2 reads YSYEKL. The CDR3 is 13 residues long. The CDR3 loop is CASRGQGSIEQFF. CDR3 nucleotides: TGCGCCAGCAGAGGACAGGGGTCAATTGAGCAGTTCTTC.